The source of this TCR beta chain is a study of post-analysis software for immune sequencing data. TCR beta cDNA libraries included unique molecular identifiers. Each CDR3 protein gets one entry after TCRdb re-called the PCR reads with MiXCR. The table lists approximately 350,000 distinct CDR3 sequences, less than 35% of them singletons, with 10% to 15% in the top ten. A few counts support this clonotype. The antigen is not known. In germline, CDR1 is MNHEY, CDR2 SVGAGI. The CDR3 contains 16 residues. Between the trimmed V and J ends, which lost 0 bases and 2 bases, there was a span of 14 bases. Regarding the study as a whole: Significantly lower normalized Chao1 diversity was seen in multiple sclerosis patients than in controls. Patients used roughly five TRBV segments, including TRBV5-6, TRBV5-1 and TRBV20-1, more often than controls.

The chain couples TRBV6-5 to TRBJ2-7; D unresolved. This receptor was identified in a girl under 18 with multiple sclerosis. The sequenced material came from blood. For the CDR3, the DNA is TGTGCCAGCAGTTACTCGAGAGTAATATCAACCTACGAGCAGTACTTC. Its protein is CASSYSRVISTYEQYF.